A single sample is the source of the 23 T cell receptor beta chains below, sequenced in a study of T cells after yellow fever vaccination. TCRdb reprocessed the 5' RACE reads with MiXCR, giving one entry per CDR3 protein. The repertoire holds around 550,000 distinct CDR3 sequences, with about 19% as singletons. The sample here was PBMCs, taken 15 days after the yellow fever booster vaccination. All receptors derive from a man aged 30 to 39 who received the YFV17D yellow fever vaccine.

The chain combines TRBV6-2 or TRBV6-3 with TRBJ2-2; 11 bases line up with TRBD2. Germline values: CDR1 MNHEY, CDR2 SVGEGT. The CDR3 contains 17 residues. The V segment lost 6 bases and the J segment 0 bases; nucleotides outside the gene matches: 6. CDR3 protein: CASSYLAGGPNTGELFF. The DNA of the CDR3 is TGTGCCAGCAGCTATTTAGCGGGAGGGCCGAACACCGGGGAGCTGTTTTTT.

This sequence joins TRBV6-1 and TRBJ1-5, with D unresolved. Trimming stripped 2 bases from V and 2 bases from J, with 16 bases between. Germline assignment: CDR1 MNHNS and CDR2 SASEGT. CDR3 length: 17 residues. DNA of the CDR3: TGTGCCAGCAGTGAAACGCCGGGCCCCCGGGGCAATCAGCCCCAGCATTTT. Its protein is CASSETPGPRGNQPQHF.

This rearrangement joins TRBV4-3 to TRBJ2-3; no clear D. The CDR3 length is 16 residues. From germline, CDR1 is LGHNA and CDR2 YSLEER. Trimming cost V 4 bases and J 2 bases, with 16 bases left between them. The CDR3: CASSPDGWYLTDTQYF. CDR3 coding DNA: TGCGCCAGCAGCCCCGACGGGTGGTACCTCACAGATACGCAGTATTTT.

There are a few counts of this clonotype. J is TRBJ1-2 and V is TRBV27; D gene ambiguous. This CDR3 is built from 14 residues. V lost 6 bases and J lost 8, with 19 bases in between. Germline lookup yields CDR1 MNHEY and CDR2 SMNVEV (reference sequence). CDR3 residues: CASRQTVVVGGYTF. In nucleotides, the CDR3 is TGTGCCAGCAGGCAGACTGTCGTTGTGGGAGGCTACACCTTC.

The chain has TRBV12-3 or TRBV12-4 and TRBJ2-2; 10 nucleotides line up with TRBD1. The CDR3 length is 18 residues. V lost 6 bases and J lost 4; bases outside the gene matches: 14. The CDR3 DNA is TGTGCCAGCAGCCGATGGACAGGGGGTCGCCTTAGCACCGGGGAGCTGTTTTTT. This translates into CASSRWTGGRLSTGELFF.

The chain links TRBV6-5 to TRBJ1-2; D gene uncertain. Per germline, CDR1 MNHEY and CDR2 SVGAGI. Trimming took off 11 bases at V and 5 bases at J, with 9 bases between the two ends. CDR3 length equals 10 residues. CDR3 sequence (DNA): TGTGCCGTCTTCGGTTATGGCTACACCTTC. Translation gives CAVFGYGYTF.

This sequence joins TRBV6-5 and TRBJ2-1; 8 bases line up with TRBD2. Germline assignment: CDR1 MNHEY and CDR2 SVGAGI. CDR3 length: 16 amino acids. V lost 0 bases and J lost 3; bases outside the gene matches: 4. The CDR3: CASSYSASGFYNEQFF. Written as DNA, the CDR3 is TGTGCCAGCAGTTACTCGGCTAGCGGGTTCTACAATGAGCAGTTCTTC.

This chain connects TRBV20-1 to TRBJ2-2; the D gene is possibly TRBD1 (6 bases). CDR3 length: 15 residues. Germline V gene data show CDR1 as DFQATT and CDR2 as SNEGSKA (reference sequence). Trimming stripped 6 bases from V and 7 bases from J, with 21 bases between. CDR3 amino acids: CSAKRGTGFGGELFF. CDR3 DNA sequence: TGCAGTGCAAAGAGGGGGACGGGATTCGGCGGGGAGCTGTTTTTT.

V is TRBV28 and J is TRBJ2-5; the D is unclear. This CDR3 region has 15 residues. In germline, CDR1 is MDHEN, CDR2 SYDVKM. Trimming cost V 6 bases and J 5 bases, with 19 bases left between them. The CDR3 loop is CASRSRLARTETQYF. The CDR3 DNA reads as TGTGCCAGCAGATCCCGCTTGGCCAGAACGGAGACCCAGTACTTC. The whole variable domain, filled in from reference TRBV28 and TRBJ2-5, reads DVKVTQSSRYLVKRTGEKVFLECVQDMDHENMFWYRQDPGLGLRLIYFSYDVKMKEKGDIPEGYSVSREKKERFSLILESASTNQTSMYLCASRSRLARTETQYFGPGTRLLVL.

This clonotype appeared many times. The CDR3 nucleotides are TGTGCCAGCAGCTTGAGCGCAGATACGCAGTATTTT. It codes for CASSLSADTQYF. The V gene is TRBV7-2, the J gene TRBJ2-3; D is uncertain. Deletions cut 3 bases from V and 4 bases from J, with 5 bases between. CDR3 length: 12 amino acids. Germline V gene sequence: CDR1 SGHTA, CDR2 FQGNSA.

V gene TRBV10-3 combines with J gene TRBJ2-3; no firm D call. V gave up 3 bases and J gave up 2 bases, with 6 bases separating them. The CDR3 consists of 13 residues. CDR1 ENHRY and CDR2 SYGVKD come from the germline V gene. Written as DNA, the CDR3 is TGTGCCATCAGTGACTCCTTCACAGATACGCAGTATTTT. Encoded protein: CAISDSFTDTQYF.

The J gene is TRBJ1-2, the V gene TRBV6-5; D possibly corresponds to TRBD1 (5 bases). The V end was cut by 6 bases, the J end by 6 bases, with 14 bases between. The CDR3 is made up of 13 amino acids. Per germline, CDR1 MNHEY and CDR2 SVGAGI. CDR3 in DNA: TGTGCCAGCAGCAACTCAGGGTCCCATGGCTACACCTTC. Translating gives CASSNSGSHGYTF.

The V gene is TRBV7-2, the J gene TRBJ2-7; D is uncertain. Germline CDR1 SGHTA, CDR2 FQGNSA. V gave up 6 bases and J gave up 3 bases, with 6 bases separating them. The CDR3 covers 11 residues. The CDR3 sequence: CASRQNYEQYF. CDR3 sequence (DNA): TGTGCCAGCAGACAAAACTACGAGCAGTACTTC.

This clonotype was seen more than once but under ten times. V and J are TRBV2 and TRBJ2-1; D is possibly TRBD2 (5 bases). From germline, CDR1 is SNHLY and CDR2 FYNNEI. This CDR3 region has 12 residues. V lost 5 bases and J 9 bases, leaving 11 bases between the germline ends. The CDR3 reads CASSFVEGEQFF. Written as DNA, the CDR3 is TGTGCCAGCAGTTTCGTCGAGGGTGAGCAGTTCTTC.

V and J are TRBV30 and TRBJ2-7, with D hard to call. Germline CDR1 reads GTSNPN; CDR2 reads SVGIG (reference sequence). V lost 0 bases, J lost 0 bases, and 18 bases lay in between. The CDR3 consists of 17 residues. CDR3 loop: CAWSVPPGRPASYEQYF. Written as DNA, the CDR3 is TGTGCCTGGAGTGTACCCCCGGGCCGACCCGCCTCCTACGAGCAGTACTTC.

This clonotype appeared many times. Germline and junction disagree at one end, which may indicate a read error. J is TRBJ2-3 and V is TRBV5-1; D call uncertain. The CDR3 has 12 residues. Germline CDR1 is SGHRS and CDR2 is YFSETQ. CDR3 bases: TGTGCCAGCAGTGCTAACACAGATACGCAGTATTTT. As protein: CASSANTDTQYF.

This chain connects TRBV20-1 to TRBJ2-2, with 10 bases fitting TRBD1. This CDR3 has 14 residues. The V segment lost 4 bases and the J segment 5 bases; nucleotides outside the gene matches: 4. CDR1 and CDR2 from the germline V gene are DFQATT and SNEGSKA (reference sequence). The CDR3 bases are TGCAGTGCTATGACAGGGGGCCGGACCGGGGAGCTGTTTTTT. This translates into CSAMTGGRTGELFF.

The rearrangement uses TRBV12-3 or TRBV12-4 and TRBJ2-1; possible D gene TRBD1, 6 bases. CDR3 size: 12 residues. V was trimmed by 3 bases and J by 7 bases, leaving 7 bases between them. CDR3 protein: CASSFGTNEQFF. For the CDR3, the DNA is TGTGCCAGCAGTTTTGGGACAAATGAGCAGTTCTTC.

The chain links TRBV12-3 or TRBV12-4 to TRBJ2-7; 7 bases line up with TRBD2. The CDR3 totals 16 residues. J was trimmed by 1 base and V by 2 bases; bases with no gene match: 8. CDR3 residues: CASSLRPSGDSYEQYF. CDR3 sequence (DNA): TGTGCCAGCAGTTTAAGGCCTAGCGGTGATTCCTACGAGCAGTACTTC.

This clonotype was detected many times. The V gene is TRBV20-1, the J gene TRBJ2-5, with D tentatively TRBD1 (6 bases). The CDR3 runs to 14 residues. V lost 3 bases to trimming and J lost 4 bases, with 15 bases between them. Germline CDR1 DFQATT, CDR2 SNEGSKA (reference sequence). The CDR3 is CSARSQGLRETQYF. CDR3 nucleotide sequence: TGCAGTGCTAGGTCACAGGGCCTGAGAGAGACCCAGTACTTC.

This clonotype was observed a few times. The chain couples TRBV9 to TRBJ2-3, with TRBD1 as a possible D gene (6 bases). Trimming removed 5 bases from V and 4 bases from J, with 17 bases in between. CDR3 length: 15 residues. The V gene's germline CDR1 is SGDLS and CDR2 YYNGEE. CDR3 in DNA: TGTGCCAGCAGTCTTGAGGGGGACATACCAGATACGCAGTATTTT. Protein: CASSLEGDIPDTQYF.

This clonotype was detected only a few times. The V and J genes are TRBV29-1 and TRBJ2-3; weak D call: TRBD2 (6 bases). Per the germline V gene, CDR1 is SQVTM and CDR2 is ANQGSEA. V lost 6 bases, J lost 2 bases, and 12 bases lay in between. This CDR3 has 13 residues. The DNA of the CDR3 is TGCAGCGTGTCGGGACTCTACACAGATACGCAGTATTTT. Translation: CSVSGLYTDTQYF.

The gene calls are TRBV24-1 and TRBJ2-3; D might be TRBD2 (5 bases). The V and J ends lost 12 bases and 0 bases respectively, with 21 bases between them. The CDR3 covers 16 residues. The germline CDR1 and CDR2 sequences are KGHDR and SFDVKD. The CDR3 DNA follows: TGTGCCCCCTTCGGGCTGGGGTGGACTAGCACAGATACGCAGTATTTT. This translates into CAPFGLGWTSTDTQYF.